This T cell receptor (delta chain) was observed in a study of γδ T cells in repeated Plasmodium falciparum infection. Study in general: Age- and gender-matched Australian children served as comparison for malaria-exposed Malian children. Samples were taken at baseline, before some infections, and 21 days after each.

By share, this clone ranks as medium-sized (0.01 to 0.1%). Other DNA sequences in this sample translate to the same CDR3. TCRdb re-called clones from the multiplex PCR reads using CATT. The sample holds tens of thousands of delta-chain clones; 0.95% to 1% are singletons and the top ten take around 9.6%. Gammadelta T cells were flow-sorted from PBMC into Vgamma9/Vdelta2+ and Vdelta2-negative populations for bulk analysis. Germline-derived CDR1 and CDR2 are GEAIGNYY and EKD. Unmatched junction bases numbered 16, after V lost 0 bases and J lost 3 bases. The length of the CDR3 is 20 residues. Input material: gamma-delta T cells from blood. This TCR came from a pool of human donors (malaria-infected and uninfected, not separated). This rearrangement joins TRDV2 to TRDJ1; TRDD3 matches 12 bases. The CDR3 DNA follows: TGTGCCTGTGACACCGTAGGTCCTGGGGGATACGAAAGGCTTTCCGATAAACTCATCTTT. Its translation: CACDTVGPGGYERLSDKLIF.